Presented here are 9 T cell receptor beta chains from one specimen sequenced in a study of monozygotic twins with inflammatory bowel disease. Following a re-call of the 5' RACE reads, TCRdb has one entry per CDR3 protein and lacks DNA. The table lists approximately 150,000 distinct CDR3 sequences. Sequenced: blood. All receptors derive from a human donor with ulcerative colitis or Crohn's disease, or a healthy co-twin of an affected twin (not recorded which).

This sequence joins TRBV20-1 and TRBJ1-5; lacking DNA, the TRBD1 call made by TCRdb goes unchecked. This CDR3 has 13 amino acids. Germline lookup yields CDR1 DFQATT and CDR2 SNEGSKA (reference sequence). The CDR3 sequence is CSKGVGVGQPQHF.

V and J are TRBV19 and TRBJ2-3; TCRdb calls TRBD2, which cannot be checked without DNA. The CDR3 runs 15 residues. Germline V lookup: CDR1 LNHDA, CDR2 SQIVND (reference sequence). CDR3 sequence: CASSPRLANTDTQYF.

The chain employs TRBV12-3 or TRBV12-4 and TRBJ1-5; the D call of TRBD1 rests on TCRdb alone, since no DNA is present to check it. This CDR3 comprises 19 residues. This CDR3 reads CASRISTRTQGPSNQPQHF.

This sequence joins TRBV30 and TRBJ2-7. The CDR3 loop spans 12 amino acids. CDR1 and CDR2 (germline): GTSNPN, SVGIG (reference sequence). Here the CDR3 reads CAWSDRAYEQYF.

This chain uses TRBV12-3 or TRBV12-4 with TRBJ1-3. The CDR3 has 12 amino acids. The CDR3 protein is CASKIVGNTIYF.

This chain connects TRBV20-1 to TRBJ2-5; TCRdb proposes TRBD2, but this gene call is untestable without DNA. The CDR3 extends over 15 amino acids. Germline CDR1 DFQATT, CDR2 SNEGSKA (reference sequence). The CDR3 protein is CSAYNPGLDLETQYF.

This rearrangement joins TRBV12-3 or TRBV12-4 to TRBJ2-7; no DNA is available, so the TRBD1 call from TCRdb remains unchecked. The CDR3 runs 14 residues. The chain's CDR3 is CASRGTGRPYEQYF.

This chain uses TRBV9 with TRBJ2-7; absent DNA, TCRdb's TRBD1 call cannot be checked. CDR3 length equals 16 residues. CDR1 and CDR2 from the germline V gene are SGDLS and YYNGEE. The CDR3: CASSSPTGTASYEQYF.

V usage is TRBV5-4 and J usage is TRBJ2-5; TCRdb's D call, TRBD1, is unchecked because there is no DNA. The CDR3 has 14 amino acids. From germline, CDR1 is SGHNT and CDR2 YYREEE (reference sequence). This CDR3 reads CASSFVPNRETQYF.